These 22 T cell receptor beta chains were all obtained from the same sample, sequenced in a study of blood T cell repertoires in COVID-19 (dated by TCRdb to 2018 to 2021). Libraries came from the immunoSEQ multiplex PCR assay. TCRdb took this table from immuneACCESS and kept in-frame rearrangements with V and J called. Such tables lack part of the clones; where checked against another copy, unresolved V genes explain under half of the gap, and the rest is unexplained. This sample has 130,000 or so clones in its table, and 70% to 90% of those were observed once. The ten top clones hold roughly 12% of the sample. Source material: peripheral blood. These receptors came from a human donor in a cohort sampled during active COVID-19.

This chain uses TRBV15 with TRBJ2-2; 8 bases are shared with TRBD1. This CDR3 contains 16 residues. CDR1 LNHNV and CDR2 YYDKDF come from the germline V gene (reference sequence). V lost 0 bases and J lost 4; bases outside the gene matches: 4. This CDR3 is CATSRDRGHGTGELFF. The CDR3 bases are TGTGCCACCAGCAGAGACAGGGGGCATGGCACCGGGGAGCTGTTTTTT.

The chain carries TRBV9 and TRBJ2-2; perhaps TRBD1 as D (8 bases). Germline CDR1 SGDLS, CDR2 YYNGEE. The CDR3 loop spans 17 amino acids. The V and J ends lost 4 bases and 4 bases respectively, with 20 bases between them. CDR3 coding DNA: TGTGCCAGCAGCAGGGGAGGGGCAGGGGGCCTCACCGGGGAGCTGTTTTTT. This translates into CASSRGGAGGLTGELFF.

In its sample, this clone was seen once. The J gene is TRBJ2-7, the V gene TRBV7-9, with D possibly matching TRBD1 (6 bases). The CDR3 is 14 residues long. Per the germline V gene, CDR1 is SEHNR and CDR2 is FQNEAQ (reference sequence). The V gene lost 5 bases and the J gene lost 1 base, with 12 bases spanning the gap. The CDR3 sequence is CASSRGTPSYEQYF. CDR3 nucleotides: TGTGCCAGCAGCAGGGGGACACCTTCCTACGAGCAGTACTTC.

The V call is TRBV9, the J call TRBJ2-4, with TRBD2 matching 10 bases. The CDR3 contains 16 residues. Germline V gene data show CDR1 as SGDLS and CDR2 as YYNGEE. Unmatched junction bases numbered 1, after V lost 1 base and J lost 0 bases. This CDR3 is CASSVTSGVAKNIQYF. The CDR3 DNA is TGTGCCAGCAGCGTAACTAGCGGGGTAGCCAAAAACATTCAGTACTTC.

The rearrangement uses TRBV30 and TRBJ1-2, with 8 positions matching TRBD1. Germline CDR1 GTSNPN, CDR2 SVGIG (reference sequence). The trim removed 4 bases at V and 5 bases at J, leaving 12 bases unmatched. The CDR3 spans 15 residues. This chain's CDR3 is CAWTTGTGRLYGYTF. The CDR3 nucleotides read TGTGCCTGGACCACCGGGACAGGAAGATTATATGGCTACACCTTC.

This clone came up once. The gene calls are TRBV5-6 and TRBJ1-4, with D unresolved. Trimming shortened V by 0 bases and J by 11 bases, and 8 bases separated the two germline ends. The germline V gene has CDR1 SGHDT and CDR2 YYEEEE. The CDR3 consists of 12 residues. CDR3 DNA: TGTGCCAGCAGCTTGGGACCGGGGAAACTGTTTTTT. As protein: CASSLGPGKLFF.

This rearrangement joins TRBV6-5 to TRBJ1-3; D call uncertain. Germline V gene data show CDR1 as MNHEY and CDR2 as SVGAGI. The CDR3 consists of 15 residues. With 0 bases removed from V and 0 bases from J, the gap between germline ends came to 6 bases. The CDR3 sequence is CASSYSQNSGNTIYF. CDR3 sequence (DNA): TGTGCCAGCAGTTACTCACAGAACTCTGGAAACACCATATATTTT.

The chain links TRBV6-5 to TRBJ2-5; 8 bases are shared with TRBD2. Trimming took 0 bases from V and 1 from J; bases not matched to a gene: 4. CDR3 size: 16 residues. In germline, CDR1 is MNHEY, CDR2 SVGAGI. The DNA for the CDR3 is TGTGCCAGCAGTTACTCGGCGGGGGGATTCCAAGAGACCCAGTACTTC. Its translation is CASSYSAGGFQETQYF.

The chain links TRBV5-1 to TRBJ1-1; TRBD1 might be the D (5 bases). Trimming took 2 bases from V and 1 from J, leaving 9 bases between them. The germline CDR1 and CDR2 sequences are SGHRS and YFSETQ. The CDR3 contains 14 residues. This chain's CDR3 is CASSFDRQNTEAFF. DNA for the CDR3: TGCGCCAGCAGCTTCGACAGACAGAACACTGAAGCTTTCTTT.

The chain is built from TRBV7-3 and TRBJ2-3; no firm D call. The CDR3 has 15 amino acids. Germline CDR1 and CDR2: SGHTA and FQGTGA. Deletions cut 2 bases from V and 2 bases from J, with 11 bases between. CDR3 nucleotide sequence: TGTGCCAGCAGCTTAGGGCAGTTGGACACAGATACGCAGTATTTT. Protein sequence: CASSLGQLDTDTQYF.

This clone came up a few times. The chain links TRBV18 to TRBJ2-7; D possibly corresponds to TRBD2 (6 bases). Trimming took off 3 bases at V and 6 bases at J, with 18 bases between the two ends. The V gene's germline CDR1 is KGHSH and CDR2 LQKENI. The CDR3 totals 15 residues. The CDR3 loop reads CASSPSGGILGEQYF. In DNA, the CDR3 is TGTGCCAGCTCACCGAGCGGCGGGATTCTCGGCGAGCAGTACTTC.

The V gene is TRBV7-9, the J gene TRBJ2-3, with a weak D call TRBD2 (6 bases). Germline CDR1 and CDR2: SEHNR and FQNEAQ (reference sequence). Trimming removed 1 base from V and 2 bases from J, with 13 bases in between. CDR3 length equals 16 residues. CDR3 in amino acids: CASSLDIAAATDTQYF. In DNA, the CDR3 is TGTGCCAGCAGCTTAGATATAGCGGCGGCCACAGATACGCAGTATTTT.

The CDR3 nucleotides read TGTGCCAGTAGTATACCCCCGACAGGAGCCTTAACCGAAACTAATGAAAAACTGTTTTTT. It yields the protein CASSIPPTGALTETNEKLFF. J is TRBJ1-4 and V is TRBV19; D might be TRBD1 (6 bases). The CDR3 runs to 20 residues. Germline CDR1 is LNHDA and CDR2 is SQIVND (reference sequence). V lost 2 bases to trimming and J lost 1 base, with 23 bases between them.

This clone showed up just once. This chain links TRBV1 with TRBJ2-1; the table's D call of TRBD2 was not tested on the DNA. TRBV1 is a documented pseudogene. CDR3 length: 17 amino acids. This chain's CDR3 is CTSSQARGGPSYNEQFF. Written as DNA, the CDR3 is TGCACCAGCAGCCAAGCGCGGGGGGGGCCATCCTACAATGAGCAGTTCTTC.

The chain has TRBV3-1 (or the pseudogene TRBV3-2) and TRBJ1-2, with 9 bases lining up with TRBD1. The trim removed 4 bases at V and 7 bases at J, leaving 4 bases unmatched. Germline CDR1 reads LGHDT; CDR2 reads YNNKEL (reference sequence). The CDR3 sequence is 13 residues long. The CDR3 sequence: CASSLRTGVGYTF. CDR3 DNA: TGTGCCAGCAGCCTAAGGACAGGGGTTGGCTACACCTTC.

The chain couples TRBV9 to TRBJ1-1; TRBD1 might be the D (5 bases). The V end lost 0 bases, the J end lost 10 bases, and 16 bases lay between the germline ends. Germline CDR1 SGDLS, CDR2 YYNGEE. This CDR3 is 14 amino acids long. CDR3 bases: TGTGCCAGCAGCGTAGTTCCTGGGGCAGGGCCAGCTTTCTTT. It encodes CASSVVPGAGPAFF.

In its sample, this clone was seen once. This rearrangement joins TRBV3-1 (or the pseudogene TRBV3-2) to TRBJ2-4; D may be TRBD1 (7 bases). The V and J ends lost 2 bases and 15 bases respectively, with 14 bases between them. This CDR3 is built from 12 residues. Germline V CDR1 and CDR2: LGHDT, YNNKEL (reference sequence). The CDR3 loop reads CASSQSRGTVYF. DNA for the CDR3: TGTGCCAGCAGCCAATCTCGCGGGACAGTGTACTTC.

The CDR3 bases are TGTGCCAGCAGCCTATCCGGGGGAAACGAGCAGTACTTC. As protein: CASSLSGGNEQYF. The gene calls are TRBV5-8 and TRBJ2-7, with D perhaps TRBD2 (6 bases). CDR1 is SGHTS and CDR2 is YDEGEE in the germline V gene. This CDR3 has 13 amino acids. V lost 4 bases and J lost 5, with 13 bases in between.

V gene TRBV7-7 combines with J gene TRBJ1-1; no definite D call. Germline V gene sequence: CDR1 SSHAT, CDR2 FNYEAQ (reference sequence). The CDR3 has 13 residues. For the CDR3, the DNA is TGTGCTACCGCCAGGCAGCAAAACACTGAAGCTTTCTTT. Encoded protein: CATARQQNTEAFF.

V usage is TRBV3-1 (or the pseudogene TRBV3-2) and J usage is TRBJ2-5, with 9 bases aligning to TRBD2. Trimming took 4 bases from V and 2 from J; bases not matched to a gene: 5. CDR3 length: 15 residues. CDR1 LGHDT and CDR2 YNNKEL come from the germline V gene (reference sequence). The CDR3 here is CASSRGGGGQETQYF. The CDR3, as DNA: TGTGCCAGCAGCCGGGGCGGGGGGGGACAAGAGACCCAGTACTTC.

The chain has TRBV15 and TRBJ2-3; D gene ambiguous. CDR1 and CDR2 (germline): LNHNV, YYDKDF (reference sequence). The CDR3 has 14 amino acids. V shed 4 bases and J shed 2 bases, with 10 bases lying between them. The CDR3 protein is CATSNVRPTDTQYF. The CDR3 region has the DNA TGTGCCACCAGCAACGTCAGGCCCACAGATACGCAGTATTTT.

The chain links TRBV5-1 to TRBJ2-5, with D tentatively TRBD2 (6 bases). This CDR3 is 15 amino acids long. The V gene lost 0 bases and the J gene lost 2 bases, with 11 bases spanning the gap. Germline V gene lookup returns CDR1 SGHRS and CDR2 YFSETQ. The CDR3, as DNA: TGCGCCAGCAGCTTGGTTGTAGCGGCACAAGAGACCCAGTACTTC. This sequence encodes CASSLVVAAQETQYF.